Following are 27 T cell receptor beta chains from one sample sequenced in a study of OX40 agonist ivuxolimab in advanced cancers. TCRdb's copy holds only in-frame clones and misses some; the assay was immunoSEQ multiplex PCR. The data show approximately 70,000 clones, around 90% seen once. The sequencing here drew on CD4+ or CD8+ T cells sorted from blood, taken in a trial of the OX40 agonist ivuxolimab. These receptors were collected from an adult with an advanced solid tumor such as melanoma, head and neck, liver or kidney cancer.

The rearrangement uses TRBV7-9 and TRBJ2-3; the D is unclear. The CDR3 has 17 amino acids. V was shortened by 1 base and J by 2 bases, with 16 bases between the two germline ends. Germline CDR1 is SEHNR and CDR2 is FQNEAQ (reference sequence). CDR3 sequence: CASSLGPHIKFTDTQYF. CDR3 nucleotides: TGTGCCAGCAGCTTAGGCCCTCACATAAAGTTCACAGATACGCAGTATTTT.

This clone has a handful of counts. V is TRBV6-4 and J is TRBJ2-2, with 8 bases that match TRBD1. The germline V gene encodes CDR1 MRHNA and CDR2 SNTAGT. The length of the CDR3 is 17 residues. J gave up 1 base and V 5 bases, and 9 bases lay outside the gene matches. This chain's CDR3 is CASSTGQVVGNTGELFF. The CDR3 bases are TGTGCCAGCAGTACGGGACAGGTGGTAGGGAACACCGGGGAGCTGTTTTTT.

The chain carries TRBV6-5 and TRBJ2-7; 10 bases match TRBD2. V shed 4 bases and J 6 bases; nucleotides not matched to a gene: 9. CDR1 is MNHEY, CDR2 SVGAGI, per germline. The CDR3 is made up of 15 amino acids. CDR3 in DNA: TGTGCCAGCAGTTCCCGGACTAGCGGCGTAATCGAGCAGTACTTC. This codes for CASSSRTSGVIEQYF.

The J gene is TRBJ2-5, the V gene TRBV5-5; 9 bases agree with TRBD2. The CDR3 has 16 residues. J was trimmed by 1 base and V by 5 bases; bases with no gene match: 9. From germline, CDR1 is SGHKS and CDR2 YYEKEE (reference sequence). The CDR3 DNA sequence: TGTGCCAGCAGTCCCGCGACTAGCGGCCTCCAAGAGACCCAGTACTTC. Translated: CASSPATSGLQETQYF.

The rearrangement uses TRBV11-3 and TRBJ2-2; 11 positions match TRBD1. The CDR3 sequence is 16 residues long. The V segment lost 5 bases and the J segment 4 bases; nucleotides outside the gene matches: 6. Germline CDR1 and CDR2: SGHNT and YENEEA. The CDR3 protein is CASSRGGTGGTGELFF. DNA of the CDR3: TGTGCCAGCAGCCGCGGAGGGACAGGGGGCACCGGGGAGCTGTTTTTT.

The gene calls are TRBV7-6 and TRBJ2-5, with 8 bases identical to TRBD1. This CDR3 comprises 13 residues. CDR1 and CDR2 (germline): SGHVS, FNYEAQ. The V gene end was trimmed by 5 bases and the J gene end by 2 bases; junction bases not matched to a gene: 1. In DNA form, the CDR3 reads TGTGCCAGCAGCCGACAGGGGCAAGAGACCCAGTACTTC. It encodes CASSRQGQETQYF.

The rearrangement joins TRBV28 to TRBJ2-1, with 10 bases matching TRBD2. Germline trimming cut 6 bases from V and 5 bases from J; bases unmatched to any gene: 10. Germline V lookup: CDR1 MDHEN, CDR2 SYDVKM. The CDR3 consists of 16 residues. The CDR3 sequence is CASSTPPLAGHNEQFF. The CDR3 DNA follows: TGTGCCAGCAGCACCCCCCCACTAGCGGGGCACAATGAGCAGTTCTTC.

The rearrangement uses TRBV7-3 and TRBJ2-1; 8 bases fit TRBD1. The germline CDR1 and CDR2 sequences are SGHTA and FQGTGA. Trimming removed 5 bases from V and 3 bases from J; junction bases left unmatched: 6. This CDR3 has 15 residues. CDR3 in amino acids: CASSTTGDGYNEQFF. For the CDR3, the DNA is TGTGCCAGCAGCACGACAGGGGATGGCTACAATGAGCAGTTCTTC. Complete variable domain (other parts from reference TRBV7-3 and TRBJ2-1): GAGVSQTPSNKVTEKGKYVELRCDPISGHTALYWYRQSLGQGPEFLIYFQGTGAADDSGLPNDRFFAVRPEGSVSTLKIQRTERGDSAVYLCASSTTGDGYNEQFFGPGTRLTVL.

The chain is built from TRBV25-1 and TRBJ2-7; 12 bases are a match to TRBD2. CDR3 size: 16 residues. The trim removed 3 bases at V and 9 bases at J, leaving 12 bases unmatched. Germline V CDR1 and CDR2: MGHDK, SYGVNS. Here the CDR3 reads CASSDQTTSGSFGQYF. DNA for the CDR3: TGTGCCAGCAGTGACCAAACGACTAGCGGGAGTTTCGGGCAGTACTTC.

The V call is TRBV10-3, the J call TRBJ1-2, with TRBD1 as a possible D gene (5 bases). This CDR3 region has 15 residues. Between the trimmed V and J ends, which lost 4 bases and 0 bases, there was a span of 12 bases. CDR1 ENHRY and CDR2 SYGVKD come from the germline V gene. CDR3 protein: CAISGDGAANYGYTF. The CDR3 coding sequence is TGTGCCATCAGTGGTGACGGGGCCGCTAACTATGGCTACACCTTC.

V is TRBV27 and J is TRBJ1-5; D gene uncertain. The CDR3 totals 14 residues. V was clipped by 8 bases and J by 0 bases, with 11 bases between them. Germline CDR1 reads MNHEY; CDR2 reads SMNVEV (reference sequence). CDR3 DNA sequence: TGTGCCAGCGGGATTTCTTATAGCAATCAGCCCCAGCATTTT. It is translated as CASGISYSNQPQHF.

The chain joins TRBV5-4 to TRBJ2-7; tentatively, D is TRBD2 (6 bases). This CDR3 has 14 residues. V was cut by 4 bases and J by 2 bases, with 13 bases left in between. In germline, CDR1 is SGHNT, CDR2 YYREEE (reference sequence). The CDR3 sequence: CASSHGTGAYEQYF. The DNA for the CDR3 is TGTGCCAGCAGCCATGGGACGGGAGCCTACGAGCAGTACTTC. The variable domain in full, with the rest retrieved from reference TRBV5-4 and TRBJ2-7, is ETGVTQSPTHLIKTRGQQVTLRCSSQSGHNTVSWYQQALGQGPQFIFQYYREEENGRGNFPPRFSGLQFPNYSSELNVNALELDDSALYLCASSHGTGAYEQYFGPGTRLTVT.

This chain joins TRBV28 and TRBJ2-1; tentative D call: TRBD2 (6 bases). The V end lost 11 bases, the J end lost 8 bases, and 19 bases lay between the germline ends. CDR1 is MDHEN, CDR2 SYDVKM, per germline. The CDR3 loop spans 13 amino acids. This CDR3 is CAGGGATLDEQFF. In nucleotides, the CDR3 is TGTGCCGGCGGCGGGGCTACTCTCGATGAGCAGTTCTTC.

V and J are TRBV6-5 and TRBJ2-7, with unresolved D. The CDR3 spans 15 residues. Trimming took 2 bases from V and 2 from J, leaving 13 bases between them. Germline lookup yields CDR1 MNHEY and CDR2 SVGAGI. This CDR3 is CASSYGSAYAYEQYF. For the CDR3, the DNA is TGTGCCAGCAGTTACGGGTCAGCCTATGCCTACGAGCAGTACTTC.

This clone has a single count. The J gene is TRBJ2-7, the V gene TRBV2; 9 bases are a match to TRBD2. Germline V gene data show CDR1 as SNHLY and CDR2 as FYNNEI. J lost 4 bases, V lost 7 bases, and 8 bases had no gene match. The CDR3 has 14 residues. The DNA of the CDR3 is TGTGCCAGCACGAGAATAGCGGGAGTGTACGAGCAGTACTTC. The encoded protein is CASTRIAGVYEQYF.

This chain uses TRBV5-6 with TRBJ2-1; no clear D. Germline V lookup: CDR1 SGHDT, CDR2 YYEEEE. Trimming removed 3 bases from V and 12 bases from J, with 4 bases in between. This CDR3 region has 9 residues. The CDR3: CASSSGQFF. DNA of the CDR3: TGTGCCAGCAGCTCCGGGCAGTTCTTC.

V and J are TRBV19 and TRBJ1-5; D is perhaps TRBD1 (6 bases). V was cut by 5 bases and J by 4 bases, with 9 bases left in between. Germline CDR1 is LNHDA and CDR2 is SQIVND (reference sequence). CDR3 length: 13 residues. DNA for the CDR3: TGTGCCAGTAGTCCCGACAGGAATCAGCCCCAGCATTTT. Translated: CASSPDRNQPQHF.

This clone was seen once. The V call is TRBV19, the J call TRBJ2-5, with 8 nucleotides matching TRBD1. Germline V gene sequence: CDR1 LNHDA, CDR2 SQIVND (reference sequence). This CDR3 has 14 amino acids. V trimming: 5 bases; J trimming: 1 base; junction bases outside the gene matches: 3. CDR3 amino acids: CASSFRGRQETQYF. The CDR3 bases are TGTGCCAGTAGTTTCAGGGGGCGCCAAGAGACCCAGTACTTC. Based on the CDR3 plus reference TRBV19 and TRBJ2-5, the full variable domain is DGGITQSPKYLFRKEGQNVTLSCEQNLNHDAMYWYRQDPGQGLRLIYYSQIVNDFQKGDIAEGYSVSREKKESFPLTVTSAQKNPTAFYLCASSFRGRQETQYFGPGTRLLVL.

The chain uses TRBV4-1 and TRBJ2-3, with 9 bases matching TRBD1. With V trimmed by 0 bases and J by 6 bases, 10 bases remained unmatched. This CDR3 has 17 amino acids. Germline CDR1 reads MGHRA; CDR2 reads YSYEKL. Written as DNA, the CDR3 is TGCGCCAGCAGCCAAGATAGTGGGGGACAGGGTCCCGATACGCAGTATTTT. Encoded protein: CASSQDSGGQGPDTQYF.

The CDR3 bases are TGTGCCAGCAGCCTCCGTCTAGCGGGAGTTCAAGAGACCCAGTACTTC. It codes for CASSLRLAGVQETQYF. The chain joins TRBV5-4 to TRBJ2-5, with TRBD2 matching over 10 bases. V dropped 4 bases and J dropped 2; count of bases not matched to a gene: 8. In germline, CDR1 is SGHNT, CDR2 YYREEE (reference sequence). The CDR3 contains 16 residues.

The chain joins TRBV15 to TRBJ1-2; D unresolved. Trimming pared 5 bases from V and 1 base from J, leaving 8 bases between. This CDR3 contains 13 residues. Germline CDR1 LNHNV, CDR2 YYDKDF (reference sequence). In nucleotides, the CDR3 is TGTGCCACCAGCGAACTCTTTAACTATGGCTACACCTTC. Its translation: CATSELFNYGYTF.

The chain recombines TRBV11-2 with TRBJ2-5, with 10 positions matching TRBD2. The DNA end lines up better with TRBJ2-7; the J call may be wrong. Germline V gives CDR1 SGHAT, CDR2 FQNNGV. The CDR3 contains 12 residues. The chain's CDR3 is CASRLAGSEQYF. CDR3 nucleotides: TGTGCCAGCAGACTAGCGGGGAGCGAGCAGTACTTC.

The genes are TRBV9 and TRBJ2-3; D might be TRBD2 (5 bases). The germline V gene has CDR1 SGDLS and CDR2 YYNGEE. The CDR3 spans 16 residues. Trimming cost V 0 bases and J 2 bases, with 13 bases left between them. CDR3 residues: CASSVGLGSLTDTQYF. DNA of the CDR3: TGTGCCAGCAGCGTAGGGTTAGGGAGCCTCACAGATACGCAGTATTTT.

The chain combines TRBV27 with TRBJ1-4, with TRBD1 as a possible D gene (5 bases). The CDR3 is 15 residues long. Germline CDR1 is MNHEY and CDR2 is SMNVEV (reference sequence). The V and J ends lost 7 bases and 8 bases respectively, with 20 bases between them. CDR3 nucleotide sequence: TGTGCCAGCAAGGGGTATGGTAGGGGTGAAGAAAAACTGTTTTTT. It codes for CASKGYGRGEEKLFF.

The chain recombines TRBV30 with TRBJ1-1; D not certain. The CDR3 is 13 residues long. V dropped 0 bases and J dropped 1 base, with 6 bases sitting between them. Germline values: CDR1 GTSNPN, CDR2 SVGIG (reference sequence). The CDR3 loop is CAWSVGSNTEAFF. The CDR3 DNA reads TGTGCCTGGAGTGTAGGGTCGAACACTGAAGCTTTCTTT.

The rearrangement uses TRBV20-1 and TRBJ2-1; D is unresolved. The CDR3 loop spans 11 amino acids. The germline CDR1 and CDR2 sequences are DFQATT and SNEGSKA (reference sequence). Trimming left V 7 bases short and J 14 bases short, with 18 bases between. The CDR3 loop is CSGRRRVDEFF. The CDR3 bases are TGCAGTGGAAGGCGCAGAGTAGATGAGTTCTTC.

The chain joins TRBV10-2 to TRBJ2-5; perhaps D is TRBD1 or TRBD2 (5 bases each). The CDR3 contains 16 residues. Germline V gene sequence: CDR1 WSHSY, CDR2 SAAADI. Trimming pared 0 bases from V and 5 bases from J, leaving 16 bases between. As DNA, the CDR3 is TGCGCCAGCAGTGAGTCGACTGGGACCCCTGGGGAGACCCAGTACTTC. Translating it yields CASSESTGTPGETQYF.